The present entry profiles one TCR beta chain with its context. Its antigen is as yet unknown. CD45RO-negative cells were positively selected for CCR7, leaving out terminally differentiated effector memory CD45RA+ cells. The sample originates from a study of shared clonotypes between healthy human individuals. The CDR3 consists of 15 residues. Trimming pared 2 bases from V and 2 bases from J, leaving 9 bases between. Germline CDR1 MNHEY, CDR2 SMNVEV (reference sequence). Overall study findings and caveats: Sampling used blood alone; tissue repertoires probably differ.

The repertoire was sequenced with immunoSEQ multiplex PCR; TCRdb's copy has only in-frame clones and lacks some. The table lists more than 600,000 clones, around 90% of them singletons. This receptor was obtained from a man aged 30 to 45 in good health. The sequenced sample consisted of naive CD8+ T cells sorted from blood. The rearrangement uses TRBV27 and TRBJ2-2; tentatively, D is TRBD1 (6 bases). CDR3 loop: CASSLGQYNTGELFF. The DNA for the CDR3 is TGTGCCAGCAGTTTAGGACAGTACAACACCGGGGAGCTGTTTTTT.